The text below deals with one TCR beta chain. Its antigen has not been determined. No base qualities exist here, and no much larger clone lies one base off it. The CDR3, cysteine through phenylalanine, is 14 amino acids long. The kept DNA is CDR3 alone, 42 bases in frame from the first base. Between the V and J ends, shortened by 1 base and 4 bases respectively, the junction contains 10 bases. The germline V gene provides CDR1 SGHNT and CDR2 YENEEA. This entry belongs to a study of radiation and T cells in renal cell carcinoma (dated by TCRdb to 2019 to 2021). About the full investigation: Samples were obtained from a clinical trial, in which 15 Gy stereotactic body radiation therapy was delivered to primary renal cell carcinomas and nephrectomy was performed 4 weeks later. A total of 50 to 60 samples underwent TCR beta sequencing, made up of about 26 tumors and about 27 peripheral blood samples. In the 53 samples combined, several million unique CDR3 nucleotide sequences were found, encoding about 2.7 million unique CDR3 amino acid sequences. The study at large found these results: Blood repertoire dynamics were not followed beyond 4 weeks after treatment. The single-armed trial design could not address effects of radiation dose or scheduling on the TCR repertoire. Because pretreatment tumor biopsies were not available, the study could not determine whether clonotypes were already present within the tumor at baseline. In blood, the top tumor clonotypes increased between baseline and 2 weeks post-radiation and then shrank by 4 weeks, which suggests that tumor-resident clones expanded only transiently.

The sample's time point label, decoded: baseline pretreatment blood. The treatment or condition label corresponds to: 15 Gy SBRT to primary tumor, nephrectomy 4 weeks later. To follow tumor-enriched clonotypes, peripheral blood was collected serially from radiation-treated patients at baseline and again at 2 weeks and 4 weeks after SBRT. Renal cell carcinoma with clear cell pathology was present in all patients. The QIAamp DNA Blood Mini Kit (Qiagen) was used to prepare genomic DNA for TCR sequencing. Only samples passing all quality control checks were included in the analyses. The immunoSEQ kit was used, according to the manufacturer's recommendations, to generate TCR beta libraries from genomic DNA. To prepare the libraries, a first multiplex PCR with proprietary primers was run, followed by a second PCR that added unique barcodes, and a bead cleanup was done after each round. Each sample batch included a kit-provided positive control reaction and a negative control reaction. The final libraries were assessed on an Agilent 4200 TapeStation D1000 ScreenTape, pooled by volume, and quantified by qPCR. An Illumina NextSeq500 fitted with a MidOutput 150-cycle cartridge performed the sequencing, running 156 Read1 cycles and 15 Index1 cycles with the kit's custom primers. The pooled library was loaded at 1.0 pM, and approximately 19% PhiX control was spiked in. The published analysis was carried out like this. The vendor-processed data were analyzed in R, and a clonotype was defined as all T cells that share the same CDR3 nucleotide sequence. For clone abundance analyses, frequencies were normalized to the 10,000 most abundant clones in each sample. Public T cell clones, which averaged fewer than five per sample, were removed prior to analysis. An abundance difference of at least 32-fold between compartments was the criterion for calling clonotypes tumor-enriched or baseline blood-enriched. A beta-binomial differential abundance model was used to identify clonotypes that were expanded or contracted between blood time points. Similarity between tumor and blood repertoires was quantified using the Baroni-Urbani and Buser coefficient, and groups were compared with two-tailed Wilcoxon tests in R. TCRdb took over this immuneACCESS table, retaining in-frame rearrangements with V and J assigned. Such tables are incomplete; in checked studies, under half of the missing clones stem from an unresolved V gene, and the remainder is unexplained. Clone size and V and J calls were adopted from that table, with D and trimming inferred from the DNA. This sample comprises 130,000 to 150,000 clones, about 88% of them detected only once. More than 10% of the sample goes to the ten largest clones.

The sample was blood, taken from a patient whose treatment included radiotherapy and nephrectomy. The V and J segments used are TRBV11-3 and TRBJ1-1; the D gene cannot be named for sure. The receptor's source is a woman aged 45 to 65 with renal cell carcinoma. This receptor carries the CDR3 CASSLGGGGTEAFF. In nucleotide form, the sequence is TGTGCCAGCAGCTTAGGGGGTGGTGGCACTGAAGCTTTCTTT.